These 26 T cell receptor beta chains share one sample of origin, sequenced in a study of response to subunit inactivated influenza vaccine. TCRdb re-called the RT-PCR reads through MiXCR, storing one row per CDR3 protein. The table records over 800,000 distinct CDR3 sequences, 21% of them present only once. The sample was PBMCs from blood, taken 5 days after vaccination. The receptors come from a man in his forties or fifties who received an inactivated influenza vaccine.

This clonotype appeared a few times. The J gene is TRBJ1-1, the V gene TRBV6-1; D is possibly TRBD1 (5 bases). V lost 7 bases, J lost 5 bases, and 17 bases lay in between. Per germline, CDR1 MNHNS and CDR2 SASEGT. The CDR3 is 14 amino acids. Here the CDR3 DNA reads TGTGCCAGCATCCAAATGGGGGGTGGGACTGAAGCTTTCTTT. Protein sequence: CASIQMGGGTEAFF.

For this clonotype: The junction departs from the called germline gene at one end, perhaps through a read error. V and J are TRBV5-6 and TRBJ2-1, with 10 bases matching TRBD1. The CDR3 consists of 14 residues. Germline V gene data show CDR1 as SGHDT and CDR2 as YYEEEE. The CDR3 loop is CASSTGTGEFDRLF. CDR3 nucleotide sequence: TGTGCCAGCAGTACCGGGACAGGGGAGTTCGATAGGCTCTTC.

The CDR3: CASRTDGTGSYEQYF. The CDR3 nucleotides are TGTGCCAGCCGAACTGATGGGACAGGTTCGTACGAGCAGTACTTC. The chain employs TRBV28 and TRBJ2-7; 8 bases are a match to TRBD1. Germline CDR1 reads MDHEN; CDR2 reads SYDVKM. V dropped 8 bases and J dropped 4; count of bases not matched to a gene: 13. The CDR3 is 15 amino acids.

This clonotype was detected ten times or more. CDR3: CASSLSPVGEQFF. CDR3 nucleotide sequence: TGTGCCAGCAGTTTGTCCCCGGTCGGCGAGCAGTTCTTC. The rearrangement uses TRBV12-3 or TRBV12-4 and TRBJ2-1, with D hard to call. Trimming took off 3 bases at V and 10 bases at J, with 13 bases between the two ends. The CDR3 covers 13 residues.

This clonotype was detected only a few times. The chain couples TRBV18 to TRBJ2-7, with D possibly being TRBD2 (6 bases). V lost 3 bases and J lost 6, with 18 bases in between. The CDR3 runs 15 residues. Germline V gene sequence: CDR1 KGHSH, CDR2 LQKENI. The CDR3: CASSPSMGEDTEQYF. In DNA, the CDR3 is TGTGCCAGCTCACCTTCCATGGGGGAGGATACCGAGCAGTACTTC. Using reference TRBV18 and TRBJ2-7 for the parts outside the CDR3, the full variable domain is NAGVMQNPRHLVRRRGQEARLRCSPMKGHSHVYWYRQLPEEGLKFMVYLQKENIIDESGMPKERFSAEFPKEGPSILRIQQVVRGDSAAYFCASSPSMGEDTEQYFGPGTRLTVT.

This clonotype was found many times. The V and J genes are TRBV6-2 or TRBV6-3 and TRBJ2-1; 7 bases fit TRBD2. There are 14 residues in the CDR3. Germline V CDR1 and CDR2: MNHEY, SVGEGT. J was trimmed by 5 bases and V by 5 bases; bases with no gene match: 6. The CDR3, as DNA: TGTGCCAGCAGTCGGCTAGCGGCAAACAATGAGCAGTTCTTC. Amino acid sequence: CASSRLAANNEQFF.

This clonotype was seen only a few times. The chain carries TRBV5-5 and TRBJ1-2; no firm D call. Germline V gene data show CDR1 as SGHKS and CDR2 as YYEKEE (reference sequence). The length of the CDR3 is 15 residues. V lost 4 bases to trimming and J lost 3 bases, with 16 bases between them. CDR3 DNA: TGTGCCAGCAGCCCTCAACCCAACAGCTACTATGGCTACACCTTC. The encoded protein is CASSPQPNSYYGYTF.

In this sample, this clonotype turned up a few times. This chain connects TRBV7-3 to TRBJ2-7, with D possibly being TRBD2 (5 bases). There are 14 residues in the CDR3. V was pared by 6 bases and J by 1 base, with 13 bases between. CDR1 is SGHTA, CDR2 FQGTGA, per germline. CDR3 amino acids: CASSSLGGSYEQYF. The DNA of the CDR3 is TGTGCCAGCAGTTCGCTTGGCGGGTCCTACGAGCAGTACTTC. The whole variable domain, remainder taken from reference TRBV7-3 and TRBJ2-7, is GAGVSQTPSNKVTEKGKYVELRCDPISGHTALYWYRQSLGQGPEFLIYFQGTGAADDSGLPNDRFFAVRPEGSVSTLKIQRTERGDSAVYLCASSSLGGSYEQYFGPGTRLTVT.

At least ten counts were recorded for this clonotype. The chain uses TRBV20-1 and TRBJ2-3, with a possible D match to TRBD1 (6 bases). The CDR3 totals 15 residues. CDR1 DFQATT and CDR2 SNEGSKA come from the germline V gene (reference sequence). V was pared by 2 bases and J by 0 bases, with 12 bases between. The CDR3 DNA follows: TGCAGTGCTAGACAATACAGGGTTAGCACAGATACGCAGTATTTT. As protein: CSARQYRVSTDTQYF.

This clonotype was seen a handful of times. J is TRBJ2-1 and V is TRBV29-1; TRBD2 agrees at 9 bases. With 4 bases clipped from V and 6 bases from J, the junction kept 7 bases outside the gene matches. The CDR3 sequence is 14 residues long. Germline-derived CDR1 and CDR2 are SQVTM and ANQGSEA. The CDR3 DNA is TGCAGCGTTGCCATATCTAGCGGGACCAATGAGCAGTTCTTC. This sequence encodes CSVAISSGTNEQFF.

The CDR3 here is CASSPGGLHTGELFF. The CDR3 nucleotides are TGTGCCAGCAGCCCGGGGGGACTACACACCGGGGAGCTGTTTTTT. This chain connects TRBV7-2 to TRBJ2-2, with 7 positions matching TRBD2. Germline lookup yields CDR1 SGHTA and CDR2 FQGNSA. The CDR3 runs 15 residues. V lost 5 bases, J lost 3 bases, and 6 bases stayed unmatched.

This chain uses TRBV4-2 with TRBJ2-7; 8 bases match TRBD1. CDR1 and CDR2 from the germline V gene are LGHNA and YNFKEQ. V gave up 2 bases and J gave up 4 bases; unmatched junction bases: 10. This CDR3 spans 16 amino acids. The chain's CDR3 is CASSQPTGVSAYEQYF. The DNA for the CDR3 is TGTGCCAGCAGCCAACCGACAGGGGTTTCAGCATACGAGCAGTACTTC.

The chain uses TRBV20-1 and TRBJ2-3, with D perhaps matching TRBD2 (6 bases). The CDR3 covers 13 residues. Trimming cost V 8 bases and J 8 bases, with 20 bases left between them. The germline gives CDR1 DFQATT, CDR2 SNEGSKA (reference sequence). As DNA, the CDR3 is TGCAGTCTCAGGGCGGGGCGCGCAGCTACGCAGTATTTT. It codes for CSLRAGRAATQYF.

This sequence joins TRBV7-8 and TRBJ1-2; D gene ambiguous. The CDR3 consists of 17 residues. Between the trimmed V and J ends, which lost 1 base and 4 bases, there was a span of 19 bases. Germline lookup yields CDR1 SGHVS and CDR2 FQNEAQ. CDR3 sequence (DNA): TGTGCCAGCAGCTTAGTTCTGGGAGTCAGGAGCGGCTATGGCTACACCTTC. Its protein product is CASSLVLGVRSGYGYTF.

The gene calls are TRBV6-2 or TRBV6-3 and TRBJ2-2, with 7 bases aligning to TRBD2. Losses at the gene ends were 6 bases for V and 6 bases for J; bases not matched to a gene: 10. CDR3 length: 15 amino acids. Germline lookup yields CDR1 MNHEY and CDR2 SVGEGT. The CDR3: CASSRGGARPGELFF. The DNA for the CDR3 is TGTGCCAGCAGCCGCGGGGGAGCGCGCCCCGGGGAGCTGTTTTTT.

This chain joins TRBV28 and TRBJ1-2; weak D call: TRBD1 (6 bases). With 8 bases removed from V and 4 bases from J, the gap between germline ends came to 14 bases. Germline V gene data show CDR1 as MDHEN and CDR2 as SYDVKM. The CDR3 consists of 13 residues. The CDR3 region is CASLGGGGYGYTF. The CDR3 DNA follows: TGTGCCAGCCTTGGTGGAGGGGGCTATGGCTACACCTTC.

This clonotype has just a few counts. The V call is TRBV5-6, the J call TRBJ1-1, with a tentative D call TRBD1 (6 bases). Germline V gene lookup returns CDR1 SGHDT and CDR2 YYEEEE. The CDR3 has 15 amino acids. Between the trimmed V and J ends, which lost 5 bases and 1 base, there was a span of 15 bases. CDR3 amino acids: CASRIRGPRNTEAFF. The CDR3 DNA is TGTGCCAGCAGGATCCGGGGGCCGAGGAACACTGAAGCTTTCTTT.

This clonotype has just a few counts. This sequence joins TRBV7-9 and TRBJ2-3; 9 bases agree with TRBD1. Per the germline V gene, CDR1 is SEHNR and CDR2 is FQNEAQ (reference sequence). The junction had 4 bases not matched to a gene; V was cut back by 5 bases and J by 1 base. This CDR3 comprises 15 residues. CDR3 nucleotides: TGTGCCAGCAGCCGCCGGGACAGGGGCACAGATACGCAGTATTTT. Amino acid sequence: CASSRRDRGTDTQYF.

The J gene is TRBJ2-5, the V gene TRBV20-1, with TRBD2 matching 11 bases. Germline V gene sequence: CDR1 DFQATT, CDR2 SNEGSKA (reference sequence). Losses at the gene ends were 3 bases for V and 7 bases for J; bases not matched to a gene: 4. The length of the CDR3 is 13 residues. The DNA of the CDR3 is TGCAGTGCTAGTGTTACTAGCGGGGGGACCCAGTACTTC. Translated: CSASVTSGGTQYF.

In its sample, this clonotype was seen a few times. The chain employs TRBV3-1 and TRBJ2-4; D might be TRBD2 (5 bases). The CDR3 sequence is 16 residues long. Trimming cost V 4 bases and J 3 bases, with 16 bases left between them. The germline CDR1 and CDR2 sequences are LGHDT and YNNKEL (reference sequence). CDR3 DNA sequence: TGTGCCAGCAGCCCTTGGCCTAGCAGAAACAAAAACATTCAGTACTTC. Encoded protein: CASSPWPSRNKNIQYF.

The genes are TRBV6-1 and TRBJ2-2; the match to TRBD1 covers 8 bases. Germline loops: CDR1 MNHNS, CDR2 SASEGT. There are 16 residues in the CDR3. Trimming at V came to 5 bases and at J to 1 base, leaving 6 bases not matched to a gene. CDR3 DNA sequence: TGTGCCAGCAGTCCAGAGACAGGGGTGAACACCGGGGAGCTGTTTTTT. Encoded protein: CASSPETGVNTGELFF.

This chain joins TRBV15 and TRBJ1-2; D not resolved. V lost 1 base to trimming and J lost 4 bases, with 10 bases between them. CDR1 and CDR2 from the germline V gene are LNHNV and YYDKDF (reference sequence). CDR3 length equals 14 residues. In nucleotides, the CDR3 is TGTGCCACCAGCAGAGCGGGGATTGGCTATGGCTACACCTTC. Residues: CATSRAGIGYGYTF.

CDR3 DNA: TGTGCCAGCAGTTACTTTCACGATCCCGGGACTAGCGGGAGTGACGAGCAGTACTTC. The encoded protein is CASSYFHDPGTSGSDEQYF. The rearrangement uses TRBV6-5 and TRBJ2-7, with TRBD2 identical over 14 bases. CDR3 length: 19 residues. The V and J ends lost 1 base and 5 bases, in that order; junction bases with no gene match: 13. Germline V gene lookup returns CDR1 MNHEY and CDR2 SVGAGI.

This clonotype was detected a few times. The CDR3 coding sequence is TGTGCCAGCAGACAGGGGGCTGGAACCGGGGAGCTGTTTTTT. It codes for CASRQGAGTGELFF. J is TRBJ2-2 and V is TRBV12-3 or TRBV12-4; 9 bases match TRBD1. This CDR3 comprises 14 residues. The V segment lost 6 bases and the J segment 5 bases; nucleotides outside the gene matches: 4.

The genes are TRBV19 and TRBJ1-1, with D possibly matching TRBD1 (5 bases). Germline loops: CDR1 LNHDA, CDR2 SQIVND (reference sequence). The CDR3 covers 16 residues. V shed 8 bases and J shed 5 bases, with 24 bases lying between them. CDR3 residues: CASCSWDYLHGTEAFF. The CDR3 coding sequence is TGTGCCAGTTGTTCGTGGGACTACCTACACGGGACTGAAGCTTTCTTT.

The rearrangement uses TRBV28 and TRBJ2-1, with 13 bases matching TRBD2. The CDR3 totals 15 residues. V dropped 5 bases and J dropped 6; count of bases not matched to a gene: 4. Germline-derived CDR1 and CDR2 are MDHEN and SYDVKM. The CDR3 reads CASSIGTSGVNEQFF. As DNA, the CDR3 is TGTGCCAGCAGTATCGGGACTAGCGGGGTCAATGAGCAGTTCTTC.